This T cell receptor (beta chain) derives from a study of cytomegalovirus exposure and HLA in healthy donors (TCRdb year 2017). For the study in its entirety: An earlier analysis of fewer than 750 of the donors reported 250 to 300 Gb of sequence data and roughly 120 million unique TCR beta sequences obtained from about 170 million T cells. An early release that covered about 640 HLA-typed donors contained around 300 gigabases of sequencing data and tens of millions of unique TCR sequences. Of the roughly 400 genotyped donors, approximately 83% fell in the genetic ancestry cluster associated with self-reported Caucasian donors. The study aimed to test whether cataloging public T cell receptors could reveal signatures of past pathogen exposure. The study used immunosequencing to profile the T cell repertoires of about 670 subjects and linked those repertoires to cytomegalovirus serostatus. A separate validation cohort of approximately 120 different subjects was used in addition to the approximately 640-subject first cohort. To predict cytomegalovirus infection status, the study brought together high-throughput TCR immunosequencing, statistical association of individual TCRs with disease status, and machine learning. A later analysis re-analyzed previously published TCR beta repertoires from roughly 690 donors and added high-resolution HLA genotyping to study TCR occurrence patterns. Rather than using new phenotypic data, the later analysis identified candidate immune exposures from TCR beta sequences and from how often those sequences occurred across donors. To decide whether each TCR beta V gene segment behaved as functional or pseudogenic, an earlier analysis of 587 of the donors relied on high-throughput TCR beta sequencing. Donor age, sex, ethnicity and CMV serostatus were compiled together with the repertoire data. A later genetic analysis used genome-wide SNP genotypes for about 60% of the roughly 700 donors, treating that subset as a discovery cohort. All discovery cohort repertoires had been generated using a single sequencing platform. HLA typing included class I and class II loci at four-digit resolution. Typing coverage varied by locus: about 620-640 donors for A, B, C, DRB1 and DQB1; roughly 510 for DQA1; 600 to 610 for DPA1; approximately 470 for DPB1. Several DR-DQ haplotypes were handled as single units for association and clustering, since linkage in the cohort was strong. Among 398 genotyped donors of the cohort, an average of roughly 240,000 unique TCR beta nucleotide sequences were sequenced per donor, roughly 20% of them non-productive.

Library prep was done by the immunoSEQ multiplex PCR assay. The multiplex PCR relied on a mix of 60 forward primers for TCR Vbeta segments and 13 reverse primers for TCR Jbeta segments. Amplification of the CDR3 region of rearranged TCR beta genes was performed with a multiplex PCR assay on genomic DNA. Amplified TCR beta libraries were sequenced as 87-base-pair reads on the Illumina HiSeq System. In the paper's pipeline: Across the 700 or so repertoires, a later analysis counted 80 million or so unique TCR beta chains, around 11 million of which were shared by at least two donors. To remove PCR and sequencing errors, raw reads were error-corrected and collapsed into unique sequences using a nearest-neighbor algorithm that merged closely related sequences. To assign V, D and J gene segments, CDR3 sequences were aligned to IMGT reference sequences. For a sequence to be retained, a match of at least six nucleotides to both a V gene segment and a J gene segment was required. Rearrangements were called productive when the CDR3 lacked stop codons and stayed in frame with V and J; all others were non-productive. CDR3 was defined according to IMGT convention as the region running from the second conserved V-encoded cysteine to the conserved J-encoded phenylalanine. In an earlier analysis of roughly 610 of the donors, sequences lacking an unambiguous match to a single V gene segment were excluded. In an earlier analysis of 587 of the donors, V segments were called functional above 56.7% productive rearrangements and were called segregating when the between-donor standard deviation exceeded 5%. To diagnose cytomegalovirus status from the catalog of TCR beta chain sequences, a statistical classification framework was built. V and J gene assignment, in a later analysis, came from comparing TCR nucleotide sequences with IMGT/GENE-DB human TR gene sequences. A later analysis assigned CDR3 sequences and most-parsimonious VDJ recombination scenarios with the TCRdist pipeline. In a later analysis, each TCR beta chain was defined by its CDR3 amino acid sequence together with its V-gene family, and reads lacking a unique V-gene family were excluded. To address suspected cross-contamination and a sequencing artifact, a later analysis removed approximately 590 highly shared, low-generation-probability nucleotide sequences. In a later analysis, a clonal expansion index was calculated for each public chain from normalized within-repertoire ranks of inferred template counts. Generation probabilities in a later analysis came from a VDJ recombination model fitted to out-of-frame rearrangements, and those results were checked against IGoR. In a later analysis, TCR-TCR, TCR-HLA and TCR-CMV co-occurrence was scored with hypergeometric tests, and a repertoire-size bias correction was applied to TCR pairs. False discovery rates were estimated in a later analysis by permuting HLA or CMV assignments 20 times. In a later analysis, co-occurring TCRs were grouped with DBSCAN, and TCRdist sequence similarity was added when clustering was performed within HLA-allele-positive subsets. Co-occurrence clustering excluded repertoires with fewer than 30,000 or more than 120,000 public chains, plus five with anomalous nucleotide sharing. Held by TCRdb, this immuneACCESS table contains in-frame sequences only and omits some clones. Under half of the omission traces to an unresolved V gene where checked; the cause of the rest is unknown. V, J and clone size are those of that table, while D and trimming were read from the DNA. For this sample there are 130,000 to 150,000 clones; roughly 80% appear just once. The top ten clonotypes cover around 4.1% of the sample.

The cohort was made up of 666 healthy bone marrow donors. All cohort members were sampled while nominally healthy, although unrecorded immune exposures were likely present. The donor tested CMV seropositive and was one of the 289 seropositive cohort members. Each donor provided a peripheral blood sample, and peripheral blood mononuclear cells were used for TCR beta sequencing. The Qiagen DNeasy Blood Extraction Kit was used to extract genomic DNA from the blood cell samples. In the case of this clone: Its antigen remains unidentified. Within one base of it there is no much larger clone, and no base qualities were kept.

Study-wide conclusions, independent of this receptor: A later analysis found that TCR association rates varied across HLA loci, with DRB1 alleles showing the most associated TCRs and HLA-C alleles the fewest. In a later analysis, several top co-occurrence clusters were reported to appear linked to parvovirus B19, influenza, CMV and Epstein-Barr virus. Strong co-occurrence of HLA alleles, especially DR and DQ, made assigning TCR associations to individual alleles difficult. An earlier analysis of around 540 of the donors showed that most TCR beta V segments appeared in productive rearrangements either about 87% or about 30% of the time, which broadly matched IMGT annotations. The study listed approximately 150 TCR beta chains as associated with cytomegalovirus. In a later analysis, HLA-associated TCR beta chains were found to be more clonally expanded and to have lower generation probabilities than equally common non-associated chains. The cohort was sequenced for TCR beta chains only, and without alpha or paired-chain data the features that could be detected were limited. Because counts were too low, seventeen rarely observed V segments, including chromosome 9 orphons, were excluded from the earlier analysis of under 650 of the donors. The 87-base-pair reads could not distinguish some IMGT-functional V segments, including TRBV6-2 and TRBV6-3, so those segments were excluded. The authors suggested that the approach could potentially be generalized to other disease states and immunological phenotypes. The only immune exposure information available for the cohort was CMV serostatus. In both the original and validation cohorts, the classifier was reported to diagnose cytomegalovirus status with high specificity and sensitivity. Three of the identified cytomegalovirus-associated TCR beta chains were confirmed in vitro to be specific for cytomegalovirus antigens. Sequencing depth was assumed to be roughly uniform across donors in the presence/absence analyses, though that assumption may not hold. Because some donors lacked HLA typing at each locus, the association tests relied only on the typed subset. A later genetic analysis reported fewer N-insertions in productive TCRs among donors in an Asian-associated ancestry cluster than the roughly 700-donor mean. Specific HLA alleles were associated with over 15,000 TCR beta sequences at a false discovery rate of 0.05 in a later analysis. Most TCR sequences were seen in very few donors, while some public TCRs were found in many individuals. A group of highly shared sequence variants was considered likely to be a technical artifact of the sequencing pipeline. According to a later analysis, most CMV-associated TCR beta chains appeared to be HLA-restricted, and the HLA associations seemed to be driven largely by CMV exposure. Correlated functional status among segregating V segments might reflect linkage disequilibrium, but an unknown experimental factor could not be ruled out. A further reported finding was that TCR beta sequences accurately predicted the HLA-A and HLA-B alleles for most subjects in the first cohort. V-gene and J-gene trimming of TCR beta chains was associated with a missense DCLRE1C variant in a later genetic analysis, and the association was replicated in an independent cohort.

Looking up the germline V gene (reference sequence) yields CDR1 MNHEY and CDR2 SMNVEV. There are 15 amino acids in the CDR3, from cysteine to phenylalanine inclusive. Just the 45-base CDR3 DNA is kept, in frame starting at base 1. V ends up 6 bases short and J 0 bases short, with an unmatched junction base count of 5. Sequenced: PBMCs. This TCR came from a man aged 35 to 55 in good health and CMV-seropositive. The chain couples TRBV27 to TRBJ1-1, with TRBD1 matching 9 junction bases. The CDR3 protein is CASSRDRVLNTEAFF. Here is the DNA: TGTGCCAGCAGCCGGGACAGGGTCTTGAACACTGAAGCTTTCTTT.